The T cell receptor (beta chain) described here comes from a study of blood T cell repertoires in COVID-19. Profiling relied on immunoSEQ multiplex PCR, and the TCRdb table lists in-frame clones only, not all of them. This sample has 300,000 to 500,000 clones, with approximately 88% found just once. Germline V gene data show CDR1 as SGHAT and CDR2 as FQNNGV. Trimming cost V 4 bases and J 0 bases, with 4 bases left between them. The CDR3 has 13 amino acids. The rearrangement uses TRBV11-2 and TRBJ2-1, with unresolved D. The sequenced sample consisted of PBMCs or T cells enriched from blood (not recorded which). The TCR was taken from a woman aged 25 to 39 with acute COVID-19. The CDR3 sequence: CASSWSSYNEQFF. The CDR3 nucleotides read TGTGCCAGCAGCTGGAGCTCCTACAATGAGCAGTTCTTC.